This entry is about one T cell receptor (beta chain). Those who participated ranged in age from roughly 18 to 100 years and resided in approximately 26 US areas. Recovered Cohort 3 donors showed two negative PCRs, clearance, or symptom resolution. These data belong to a study of blood T cell repertoires in COVID-19. Study background: Both acute and convalescent COVID-19 samples were obtained from the United States, Italy and Spain. Sources were T cells, B-cell-depleted T cells, or PBMCs; the material itself was cDNA or gDNA.

Sequencing used immunoSEQ multiplex PCR; TCRdb keeps in-frame clones, though not all of them. The sample carries about 140,000 clones, about 80% recorded once. Unmatched junction bases numbered 6, after V lost 5 bases and J lost 3 bases. In germline, CDR1 is KGHSH, CDR2 LQKENI. The CDR3 loop spans 14 amino acids. Sample: PBMCs or T cells enriched from blood (not recorded which). The chain combines TRBV18 with TRBJ1-1; 7 bases agree with TRBD1. This sequence was found in a woman in her fifties or sixties who had recovered from COVID-19. CDR3 sequence: CASSDRVGDTEAFF. The CDR3 region has the DNA TGTGCCAGCTCAGACAGGGTAGGCGACACTGAAGCTTTCTTT.